This record looks at one T cell receptor beta chain sequence and its context. The target antigen is unknown. The data are from a study of a mutant IDH1 vaccine in newly diagnosed glioma. Looking at the study overall: Earlier therapy was either radiotherapy, temozolomide, or both, and most got both.

The time point was: week 5, during vaccination. The content of each vaccine dose was 300 ug of mutant IDH1 20-mer peptide, and topical imiquimod accompanied it. Trimming at V came to 3 bases and at J to 4 bases, leaving 8 bases not matched to a gene. Germline-derived CDR1 and CDR2 are MGHDK and SYGVNS. The CDR3 extends over 15 amino acids. Sequenced by immunoSEQ multiplex PCR; TCRdb stores in-frame clones only, minus some. The data contain 25,000 to 35,000 clones, more than 80% of them singletons. This sequence joins TRBV25-1 and TRBJ2-7, with 8 bases aligning to TRBD2. The sequence derives from a man aged 18-30 years with glioma. The material was PBMCs, obtained from a glioma patient whose treatment included an IDH1 peptide vaccine. In DNA form, the CDR3 reads TGTGCCAGCAGTGAGGGTACAGCGGGAGATTACGAGCAGTACTTC. Amino acid sequence: CASSEGTAGDYEQYF.